This TCR beta chain was recorded in a study of HIV-infected patients and healthy controls. CDR1 and CDR2 from the germline V gene are SEHNR and FQNEAQ (reference sequence). J gave up 6 bases and V 0 bases, and 7 bases lay outside the gene matches. The CDR3 consists of 15 residues. TCRdb re-derived calls from the 5' RACE reads in MiXCR, one entry per CDR3 protein. The sample has tens of thousands of distinct CDR3 sequences, roughly a sixth seen once. In its sample, this clonotype was seen a few times. The source of this sequence is a human donor in good health. Specimen: CD4+ T cells from blood. J is TRBJ2-7 and V is TRBV7-9; 8 nucleotides align to TRBD2. The CDR3 loop reads CASSLAGAGEGEQYF. The CDR3 DNA follows: TGTGCCAGCAGCTTAGCGGGAGCGGGAGAAGGCGAGCAGTACTTC.